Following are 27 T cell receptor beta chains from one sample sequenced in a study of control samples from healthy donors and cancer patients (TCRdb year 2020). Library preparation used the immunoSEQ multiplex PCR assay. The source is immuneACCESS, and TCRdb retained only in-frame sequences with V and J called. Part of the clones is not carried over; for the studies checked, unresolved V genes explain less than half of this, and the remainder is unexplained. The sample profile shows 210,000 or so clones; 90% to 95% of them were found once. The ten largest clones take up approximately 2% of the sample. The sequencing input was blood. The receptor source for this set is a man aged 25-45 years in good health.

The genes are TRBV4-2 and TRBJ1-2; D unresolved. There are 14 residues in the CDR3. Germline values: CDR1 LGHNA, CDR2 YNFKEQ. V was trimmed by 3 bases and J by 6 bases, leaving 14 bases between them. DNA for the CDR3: TGTGCCAGCAGCCAGCCCCCCGGCAGCGATGGCTACACCTTC. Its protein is CASSQPPGSDGYTF.

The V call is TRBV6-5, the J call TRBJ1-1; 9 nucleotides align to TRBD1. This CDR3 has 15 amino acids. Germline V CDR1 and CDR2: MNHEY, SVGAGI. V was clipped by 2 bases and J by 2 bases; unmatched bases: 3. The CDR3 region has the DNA TGTGCCAGCAGTTACCCGGGACAGGGTAACACTGAAGCTTTCTTT. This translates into CASSYPGQGNTEAFF.

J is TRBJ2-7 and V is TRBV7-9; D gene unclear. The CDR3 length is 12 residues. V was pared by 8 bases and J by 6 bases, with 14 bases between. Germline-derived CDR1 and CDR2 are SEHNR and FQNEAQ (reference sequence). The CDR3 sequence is CASADLGREQYF. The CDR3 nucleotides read TGTGCCAGCGCAGACCTCGGGCGCGAGCAGTACTTC.

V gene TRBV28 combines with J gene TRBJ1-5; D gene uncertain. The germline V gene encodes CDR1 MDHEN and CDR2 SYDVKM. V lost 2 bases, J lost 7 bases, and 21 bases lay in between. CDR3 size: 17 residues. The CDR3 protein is CASSLPPLSSPTQPQHF. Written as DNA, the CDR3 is TGTGCCAGCAGTTTACCGCCTTTGAGCTCTCCGACCCAGCCCCAGCATTTT.

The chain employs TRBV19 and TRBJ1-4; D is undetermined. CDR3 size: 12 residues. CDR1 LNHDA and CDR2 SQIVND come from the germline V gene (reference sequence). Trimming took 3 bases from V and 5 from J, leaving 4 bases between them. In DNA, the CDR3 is TGTGCCAGTAGTATTGGCAATGAAAAACTGTTTTTT. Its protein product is CASSIGNEKLFF.

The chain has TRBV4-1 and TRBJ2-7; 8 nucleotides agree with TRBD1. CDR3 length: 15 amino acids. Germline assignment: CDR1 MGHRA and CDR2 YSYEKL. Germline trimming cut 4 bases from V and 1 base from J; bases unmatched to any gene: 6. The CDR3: CASSLGQGVSYEQYF. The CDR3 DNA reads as TGCGCCAGCAGCCTCGGACAGGGCGTATCCTACGAGCAGTACTTC.

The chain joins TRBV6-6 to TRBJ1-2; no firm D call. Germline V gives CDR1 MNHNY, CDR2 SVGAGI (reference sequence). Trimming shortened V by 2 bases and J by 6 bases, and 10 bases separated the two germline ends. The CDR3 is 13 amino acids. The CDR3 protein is CASSYRDGHGYTF. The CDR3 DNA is TGTGCCAGCAGTTACCGCGACGGTCATGGCTACACCTTC.

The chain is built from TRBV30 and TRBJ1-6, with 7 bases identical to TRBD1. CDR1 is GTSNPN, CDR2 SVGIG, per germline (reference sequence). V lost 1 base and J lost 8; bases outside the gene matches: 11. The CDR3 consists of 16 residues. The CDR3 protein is CAWSANRGFTDSPLHF. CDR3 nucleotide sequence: TGTGCCTGGAGTGCCAACAGGGGATTTACGGATTCACCCCTCCACTTT. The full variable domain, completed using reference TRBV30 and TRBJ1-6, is SQTIHQWPATLVQPVGSPLSLECTVEGTSNPNLYWYRQAAGRGLQLLFYSVGIGQISSEVPQNLSASRPQDRQFILSSKKLLLSDSGFYLCAWSANRGFTDSPLHFGNGTRLTVT.

The CDR3 sequence is CASTGGGGKQYF. DNA for the CDR3: TGCGCCAGCACCGGTGGGGGGGGCAAGCAGTACTTC. J is TRBJ2-7 and V is TRBV5-1, with D possibly TRBD2 on 7 matching bases. Germline V gene lookup returns CDR1 SGHRS and CDR2 YFSETQ. Trimming took 6 bases from V and 8 from J, leaving 15 bases between them. This CDR3 comprises 12 residues.

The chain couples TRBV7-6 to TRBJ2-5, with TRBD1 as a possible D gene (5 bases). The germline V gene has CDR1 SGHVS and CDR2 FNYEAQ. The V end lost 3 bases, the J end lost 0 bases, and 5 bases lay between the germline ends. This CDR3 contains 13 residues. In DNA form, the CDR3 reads TGTGCCAGCAGCTTGGGGCACCAAGAGACCCAGTACTTC. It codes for CASSLGHQETQYF.

The DNA for the CDR3 is TGCGCCAGCCGGAGATACAGACAGGGGGCGTGGGTCACTGAAGCTTTCTTT. Protein sequence: CASRRYRQGAWVTEAFF. V usage is TRBV5-1 and J usage is TRBJ1-1; TRBD1 matches at 10 bases. This CDR3 comprises 17 residues. The germline V gene has CDR1 SGHRS and CDR2 YFSETQ. Trimming at V came to 7 bases and at J to 4 bases, leaving 16 bases not matched to a gene.

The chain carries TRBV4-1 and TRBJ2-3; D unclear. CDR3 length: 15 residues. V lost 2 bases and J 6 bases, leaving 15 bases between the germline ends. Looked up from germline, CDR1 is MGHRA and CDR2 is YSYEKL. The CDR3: CASSQTVLQADTQYF. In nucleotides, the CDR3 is TGCGCCAGCAGCCAAACGGTTCTTCAGGCTGATACGCAGTATTTT.

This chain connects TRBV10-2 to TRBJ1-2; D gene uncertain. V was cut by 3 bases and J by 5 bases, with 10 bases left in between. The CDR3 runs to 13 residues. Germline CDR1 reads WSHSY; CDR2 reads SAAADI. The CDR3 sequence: CASSEILGYGYTF. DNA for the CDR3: TGCGCCAGCAGTGAAATACTAGGGTATGGCTACACCTTC.

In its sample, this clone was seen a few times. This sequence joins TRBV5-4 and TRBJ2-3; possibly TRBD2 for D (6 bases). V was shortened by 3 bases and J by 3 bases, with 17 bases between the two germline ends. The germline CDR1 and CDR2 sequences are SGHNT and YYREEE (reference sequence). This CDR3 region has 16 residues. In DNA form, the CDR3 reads TGTGCCAGCAGCTCTAAATTTATTAGCGGAACAGATACGCAGTATTTT. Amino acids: CASSSKFISGTDTQYF.

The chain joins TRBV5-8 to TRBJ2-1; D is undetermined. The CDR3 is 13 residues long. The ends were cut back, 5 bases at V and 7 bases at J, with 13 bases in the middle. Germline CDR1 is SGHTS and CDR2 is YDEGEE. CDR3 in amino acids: CASSSLWGNEQFF. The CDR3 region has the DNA TGTGCCAGCAGTTCGTTGTGGGGTAATGAGCAGTTCTTC.

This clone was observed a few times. Written as DNA, the CDR3 is TGTGCCAGCAGTGACTCGACTAGCACAGATACGCAGTATTTT. Translated, it gives CASSDSTSTDTQYF. This chain links TRBV6-4 with TRBJ2-3; the D is unclear. V was trimmed by 0 bases and J by 0 bases, leaving 4 bases between them. The CDR3 runs 14 residues. Germline V gene lookup returns CDR1 MRHNA and CDR2 SNTAGT.

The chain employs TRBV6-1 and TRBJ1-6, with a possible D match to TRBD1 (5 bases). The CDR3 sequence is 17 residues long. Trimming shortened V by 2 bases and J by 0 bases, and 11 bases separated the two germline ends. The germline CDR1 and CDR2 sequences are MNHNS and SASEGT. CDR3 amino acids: CASSERDSSSYNSPLHF. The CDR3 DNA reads TGTGCCAGCAGTGAACGGGACTCAAGCTCCTATAATTCACCCCTCCACTTT.

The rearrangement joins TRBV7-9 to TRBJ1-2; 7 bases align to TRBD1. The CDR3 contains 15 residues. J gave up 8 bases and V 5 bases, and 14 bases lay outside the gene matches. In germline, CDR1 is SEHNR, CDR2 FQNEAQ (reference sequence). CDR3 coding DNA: TGTGCCAGCAGCGCCCGACAGGGACCCTATGAAGGCTACACCTTC. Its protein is CASSARQGPYEGYTF. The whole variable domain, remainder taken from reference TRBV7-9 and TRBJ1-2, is DTGVSQNPRHKITKRGQNVTFRCDPISEHNRLYWYRQTLGQGPEFLTYFQNEAQLEKSRLLSDRFSAERPKGSFSTLEIQRTEQGDSAMYLCASSARQGPYEGYTFGSGTRLTVV.

Written as DNA, the CDR3 is TGTGCCAGCAGCATAGGGACTACCGGGGAGCTGTTTTTT. This encodes CASSIGTTGELFF. This chain uses TRBV3-1 (or the pseudogene TRBV3-2) with TRBJ2-2; D may be TRBD2 (6 bases). The CDR3 contains 13 residues. With 5 bases removed from V and 5 bases from J, the gap between germline ends came to 9 bases. Germline V CDR1 and CDR2: LGHDT, YNNKEL (reference sequence).

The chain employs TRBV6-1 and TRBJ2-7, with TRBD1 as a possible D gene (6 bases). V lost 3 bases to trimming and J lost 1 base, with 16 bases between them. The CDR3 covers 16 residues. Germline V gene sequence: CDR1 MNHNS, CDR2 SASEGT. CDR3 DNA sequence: TGTGCCAGCAGTGATAAGGGCAGGGGATCATCCTACGAGCAGTACTTC. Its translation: CASSDKGRGSSYEQYF.

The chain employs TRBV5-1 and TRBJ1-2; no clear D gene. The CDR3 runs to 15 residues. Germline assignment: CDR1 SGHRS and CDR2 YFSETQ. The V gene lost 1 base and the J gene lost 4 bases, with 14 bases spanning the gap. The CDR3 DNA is TGCGCCAGCAGCTTGCTAGAGGAGGCCATCTATGGCTACACCTTC. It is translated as CASSLLEEAIYGYTF.

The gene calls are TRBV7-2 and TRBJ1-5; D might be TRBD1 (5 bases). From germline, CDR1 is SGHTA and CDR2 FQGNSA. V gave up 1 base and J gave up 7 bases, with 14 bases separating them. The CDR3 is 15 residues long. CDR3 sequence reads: CASSLEFNRQQPQHF. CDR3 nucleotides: TGTGCCAGCAGCTTAGAGTTTAACAGGCAACAGCCCCAGCATTTT.

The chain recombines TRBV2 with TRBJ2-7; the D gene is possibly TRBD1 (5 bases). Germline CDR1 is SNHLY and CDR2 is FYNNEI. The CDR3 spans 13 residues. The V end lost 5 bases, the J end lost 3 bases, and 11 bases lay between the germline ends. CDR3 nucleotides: TGTGCCAGCAGTTACGACAGCAACTACGAGCAGTACTTC. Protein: CASSYDSNYEQYF.

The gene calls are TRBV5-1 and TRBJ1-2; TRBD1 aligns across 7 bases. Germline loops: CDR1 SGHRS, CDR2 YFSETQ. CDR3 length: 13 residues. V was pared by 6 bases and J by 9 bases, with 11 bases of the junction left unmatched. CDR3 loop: CASNYGTGESYTF. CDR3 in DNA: TGCGCCAGCAATTACGGCACAGGGGAAAGCTACACCTTC.

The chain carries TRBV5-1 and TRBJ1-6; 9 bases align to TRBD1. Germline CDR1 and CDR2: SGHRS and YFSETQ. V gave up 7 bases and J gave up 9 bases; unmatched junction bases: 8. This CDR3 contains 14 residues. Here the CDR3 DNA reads TGCGCCAGCGCCTCGGGACAGGGAGGTTCACCCCTCCACTTT. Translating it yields CASASGQGGSPLHF.

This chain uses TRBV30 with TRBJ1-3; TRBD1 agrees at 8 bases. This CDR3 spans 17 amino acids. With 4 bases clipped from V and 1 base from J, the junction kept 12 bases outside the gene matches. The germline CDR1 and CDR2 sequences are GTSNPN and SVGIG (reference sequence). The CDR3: CAWNHPQGQGSGNTIYF. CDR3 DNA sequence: TGTGCCTGGAACCACCCCCAAGGACAGGGATCTGGAAACACCATATATTTT.

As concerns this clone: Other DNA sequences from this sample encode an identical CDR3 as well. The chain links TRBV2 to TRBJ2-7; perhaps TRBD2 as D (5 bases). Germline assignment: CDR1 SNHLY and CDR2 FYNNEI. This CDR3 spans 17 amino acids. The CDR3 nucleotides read TGTGCTAGCCCGGACTGGCCTCCACCGTGCCTCTCCTACGAGCAGTACTTC. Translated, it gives CASPDWPPPCLSYEQYF.